Listed below are T cell receptor beta chains from one sample, sequenced in a study of neurological immune-mediated disorders. Each CDR3 protein is one row after TCRdb ran MiXCR on the 5' RACE reads. This sample has 50,000 or so distinct CDR3 sequences, with approximately 3.3% found just once. The sequencing sample was made of PBMCs. The receptors derive from a man in his forties with multiple sclerosis. The conserved cysteine and the conserved F or W are not part of the CDR3 here.

j_gene,v_gene,CDR3aa
TRBJ2-3,TRBV20-1,SVTRGGSTDTQY
TRBJ1-6,TRBV20-1,SASEDRNDNSPLH
TRBJ2-7,TRBV24-1,ATSDYRGYEQY
TRBJ1-1,TRBV7-6,ASTSGGRNTEAF
TRBJ2-1,TRBV20-1,SARSGGDSYNEQF
TRBJ2-1,TRBV6-5,ASSYLFVGLAGGTSYNEQF
TRBJ2-1,TRBV28,ASSWDTGFEQF
TRBJ2-1,TRBV5-1,ASSLFGGYEQF
TRBJ1-5,TRBV12-3/TRBV12-4,ASSQFRGQPQH
TRBJ2-1,TRBV7-2,ASSLDRPYEQF
TRBJ2-7,TRBV20-1,SVRQGYEQY
TRBJ2-3,TRBV7-3,ASSVGTGGTDTQY
TRBJ2-7,TRBV7-3,ASSQSPGTDYEQY
TRBJ1-1,TRBV3-1,ASSLSGTLNTEAF
TRBJ1-2,TRBV5-1,ASSWGQGANYGYT
TRBJ2-1,TRBV7-9,ASSLEGEQF
TRBJ1-6,TRBV7-9,ASSLSRGIGSPLH
TRBJ1-2,TRBV29-1,SVVEGFGYT
TRBJ2-1,TRBV7-6,ASSLQGTSYNEQF
TRBJ2-5,TRBV3-1,ASSQDLPSGRETQY
TRBJ1-5,TRBV3-1,ASSPDSNQPQN
TRBJ1-5,TRBV20-1,SAKDRGLEYSNQPQH
TRBJ1-1,TRBV6-5,ASRSLLDKSEAF
TRBJ2-3,TRBV7-2,ASSLEYRRGGADTQY